A selection of T cell receptor beta chains follows, all from one sample in a study of control samples from healthy donors and cancer patients. The protocol was immunoSEQ multiplex PCR, while the TCRdb copy is restricted to in-frame clones and leaves out a portion. The repertoire holds nearly 200,000 clones, with roughly nine tenths as singletons. The sequenced sample consisted of blood. All receptors derive from a man younger than 40 in good health. Each CDR3 is given with its conserved first and last residue. A D gene is named only where the DNA matches it firmly. Size tells how often a clone was seen (once, few, many) or the class of an expanded clone, and some rows leave it out.

TRBV27,15,NA,TRBJ1-4,NA,TGTGCCAGCAGTTCCGTTTTGGGGTCTAATGAAAAACTGTTTTTT,CASSSVLGSNEKLFF
TRBV27,15,NA,TRBJ2-3,TRBD2,TGTGCCAGCAGTTCCGGGCGGGGGGCTGGAGATACGCAGTATTTT,CASSSGRGAGDTQYF
TRBV11-2,15,NA,TRBJ1-2,NA,TGTGCCAGCAGCTTGGGGAGGGCCTCTCGAGCTGGCTACACCTTC,CASSLGRASRAGYTF
TRBV9,14,NA,TRBJ1-2,TRBD1,TGTGCCAGCAGCGTAGCAGGGGGGAACTATGGCTACACCTTC,CASSVAGGNYGYTF
TRBV5-1,12,NA,TRBJ1-1,NA,TGCGCCAGCAGCTTGGAGCGGAATGAAGCTTTCTTT,CASSLERNEAFF
TRBV5-1,14,NA,TRBJ1-2,TRBD1,TGCGCCAGCAGCTTGAAACAGGGGAGGGATGGCTACACCTTC,CASSLKQGRDGYTF
TRBV2,14,NA,TRBJ1-2,NA,TGTGCCAGCGCTAAACTTCAGGTGACCTATGGCTACACCTTC,CASAKLQVTYGYTF
TRBV2,13,NA,TRBJ1-1,NA,TGTGCCAGCAGTGAATGGGGGAACACTGAAGCTTTCTTT,CASSEWGNTEAFF
TRBV15,14,NA,TRBJ2-2,NA,TGTGCCACCAGCAGCCCCCCTGGGGCCGGGGAGCTGTTTTTT,CATSSPPGAGELFF
TRBV29-1,14,NA,TRBJ1-1,NA,TGCAGCGTTGGGGGGGGCTCCGTGAACACTGAAGCTTTCTTT,CSVGGGSVNTEAFF
TRBV5-1,17,many,TRBJ2-7,TRBD2,TGCGCCAGCAGCTCCCCGGGGGAGGGGCTCTGGTTCTACGAGCAGTACTTC,CASSSPGEGLWFYEQYF
TRBV5-1,16,NA,TRBJ2-7,TRBD2,TGCGCCAGCAGCTTGGCTAGCGGGGGGGCCTGGTACGAGCAGTACTTC,CASSLASGGAWYEQYF
TRBV5-1,13,NA,TRBJ1-2,NA,TGCGCCAGCTACCCCGGGGGCGTCGGTGGCTACACCTTC,CASYPGGVGGYTF
TRBV27,14,NA,TRBJ1-2,TRBD1,TGTGCCAGCAGTTGGGCCGGGACAGGGAATGGCTACACCTTC,CASSWAGTGNGYTF
TRBV25-1,14,NA,TRBJ1-1,NA,TGTGCCAGCGTTGCCCCAGGTGGGGCCACTGAAGCTTTCTTT,CASVAPGGATEAFF
TRBV27,14,NA,TRBJ1-6,NA,TGTGCCAGCAGTTCATTGTCCGGGGAGTCACCCCTCCACTTT,CASSSLSGESPLHF
TRBV11-2,15,NA,TRBJ2-7,NA,TGTGCCAGCAGCCGCATGCCCGGCGGGTCCTACGAGCAGTACTTC,CASSRMPGGSYEQYF
TRBV19,15,NA,TRBJ2-3,TRBD2,TGTGCCAGTAGTATAGCGCGGGGGGGATCAGATACGCAGTATTTT,CASSIARGGSDTQYF
TRBV13,13,NA,TRBJ1-1,NA,TGTGCCAGCAGGGGGCCATTGAACACTGAAGCTTTCTTT,CASRGPLNTEAFF
TRBV7-2,16,NA,TRBJ2-1,NA,TGTGCCAGCAGCCTCGTTTCCCGGGGGAACTACAATGAGCAGTTCTTC,CASSLVSRGNYNEQFF
TRBV19,16,NA,TRBJ1-6,TRBD1,TGTGCCAGTAGTATTTCGTGGGGACAGCAAAATTCACCCCTCCACTTT,CASSISWGQQNSPLHF
TRBV4-1,15,once,TRBJ2-1,NA,TGCGCCAGCAGCCAAGATGAAACAGCCTACAATGAGCAGTTCTTC,CASSQDETAYNEQFF